The source of this T cell receptor beta chain is a study of monozygotic twins with inflammatory bowel disease. TCRdb re-called the 5' RACE reads, yielding one record per CDR3 amino acid sequence without DNA. This sample's table has 300,000 to 400,000 distinct CDR3 sequences. This CDR3 comprises 14 residues. Germline V gives CDR1 MGHRA, CDR2 YSYEKL. Source material: blood. The rearrangement uses TRBV4-1 and TRBJ1-1. The TCR comes from a human donor with ulcerative colitis or Crohn's disease, or a healthy co-twin of an affected twin (not recorded which). CDR3 sequence reads: CASSHPGERGPAFF.